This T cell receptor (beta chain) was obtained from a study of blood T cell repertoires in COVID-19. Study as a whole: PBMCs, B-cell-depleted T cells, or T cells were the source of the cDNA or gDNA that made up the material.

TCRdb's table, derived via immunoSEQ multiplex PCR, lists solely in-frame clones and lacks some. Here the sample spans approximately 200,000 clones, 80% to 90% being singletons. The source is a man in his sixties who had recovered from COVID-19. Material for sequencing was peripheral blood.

The chain's CDR3 is CASSTGPINSYEQYF. The DNA of the CDR3 is TGTGCCAGTAGTACTGGGCCGATAAACTCCTACGAGCAGTACTTC. The genes are TRBV19 and TRBJ2-7, with D hard to call. Germline V lookup: CDR1 LNHDA, CDR2 SQIVND (reference sequence). The CDR3 runs to 15 residues. V was cut by 4 bases and J by 0 bases, with 13 bases left in between.